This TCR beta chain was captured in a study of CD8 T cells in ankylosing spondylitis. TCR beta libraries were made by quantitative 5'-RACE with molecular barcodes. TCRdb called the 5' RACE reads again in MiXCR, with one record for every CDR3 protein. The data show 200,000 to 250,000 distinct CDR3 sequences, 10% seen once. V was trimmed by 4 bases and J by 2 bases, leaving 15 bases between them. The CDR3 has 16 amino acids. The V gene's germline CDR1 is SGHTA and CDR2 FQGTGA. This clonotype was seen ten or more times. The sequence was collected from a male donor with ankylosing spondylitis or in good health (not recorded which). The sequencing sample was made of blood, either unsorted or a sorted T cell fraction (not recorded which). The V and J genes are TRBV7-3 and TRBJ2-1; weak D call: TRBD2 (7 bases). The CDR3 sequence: CASSYYPGGTYNEQFF. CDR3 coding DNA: TGTGCCAGCAGCTATTACCCGGGGGGCACCTACAATGAGCAGTTCTTC. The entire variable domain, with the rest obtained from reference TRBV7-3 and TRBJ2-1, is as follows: GAGVSQTPSNKVTEKGKYVELRCDPISGHTALYWYRQSLGQGPEFLIYFQGTGAADDSGLPNDRFFAVRPEGSVSTLKIQRTERGDSAVYLCASSYYPGGTYNEQFFGPGTRLTVL.